This T cell receptor (beta chain) was sequenced during a study of metastatic and nonmetastatic thyroid tumors. About the study: The study looked at repertoires side by side in blood and in tumor or nodule tissue from malignant and benign thyroid patients.

Not a single patient had been given any form of treatment at any point before undergoing thyroid surgery. In the authors' workflow: Built for papillary thyroid cancer, a distant-metastasis classifier drew on CDR3 differences across clinicopathological groups. With MiXCR, TCRdb called clones anew from the PCR reads. TCRdb, rather than the study authors, made the V and J calls. The sample contains approximately 9,500 clones, less than 35% of which appear only once. Concerning this clone: The target antigen is unknown.

Study-wide points: Significantly higher TCR beta diversity was reportedly seen in malignant thyroid tumors than benign nodules, in blood and tumor.

The CDR3 has 13 residues. Germline-derived CDR1 and CDR2 are SNHLY and FYNNEI. The V and J ends lost 4 bases and 4 bases, in that order; junction bases with no gene match: 0. This chain connects TRBV2 to TRBJ1-4, with 7 bases matching TRBD1. This TCR came from a female donor with papillary thyroid cancer or a benign thyroid nodule (not recorded which). Some clones in this sample may be carry-over from other donors' samples. The material sequenced was tumor tissue. Written as DNA, the CDR3 is TGTGCCAGCAGTGGGGACAGTAATGAAAAACTGTTTTTT. Amino acids: CASSGDSNEKLFF.